Following are 21 T cell receptor beta chains from one sample sequenced in a study of blood T cell repertoires in COVID-19. Sequencing was performed with immunoSEQ multiplex PCR; in TCRdb, only in-frame clones are kept and a portion is missing. The repertoire includes about 120,000 clones, over 65% of them detected once, and 5% to 7.5% sits in the top ten. The sequenced material came from peripheral blood. These receptors came from a man aged 70-80 years with acute or convalescent COVID-19.

V gene TRBV28 combines with J gene TRBJ2-3; possible D gene TRBD1, 6 bases. The CDR3 contains 11 residues. Germline lookup yields CDR1 MDHEN and CDR2 SYDVKM. The V end lost 6 bases, the J end lost 11 bases, and 12 bases lay between the germline ends. The CDR3 reads CASSTGSKQYF. CDR3 in DNA: TGTGCCAGCAGCACAGGGTCCAAGCAGTATTTT.

The rearrangement uses TRBV15 and TRBJ2-4; tentative D call: TRBD1 (6 bases). V was cut by 5 bases and J by 8 bases, with 13 bases left in between. The CDR3 totals 13 residues. CDR1 is LNHNV, CDR2 YYDKDF, per germline (reference sequence). CDR3 coding DNA: TGTGCCACCAGCCCGAGGGCAGGGGACATTCAGTACTTC. Translation gives CATSPRAGDIQYF. Using reference TRBV15 and TRBJ2-4 for the parts outside the CDR3, the full variable domain is DAMVIQNPRYQVTQFGKPVTLSCSQTLNHNVMYWYQQKSSQAPKLLFHYYDKDFNNEADTPDNFQSRRPNTSFCFLDIRSPGLGDTAMYLCATSPRAGDIQYFGAGTRLSVL.

The V call is TRBV7-2, the J call TRBJ2-4; TRBD1 matches 7 bases. Germline values: CDR1 SGHTA, CDR2 FQGNSA. Trimming took 1 base from V and 5 from J; bases not matched to a gene: 8. This CDR3 comprises 16 residues. DNA for the CDR3: TGTGCCAGCAGCTTAGGACAGGGCGTTGCCCAAAACATTCAGTACTTC. Translating it yields CASSLGQGVAQNIQYF.

J is TRBJ1-6 and V is TRBV12-3 or TRBV12-4; D gene uncertain. Trimming shortened V by 5 bases and J by 6 bases, and 8 bases separated the two germline ends. The CDR3 is 13 amino acids. Here the CDR3 reads CASSDMINSPLHF. The CDR3 coding sequence is TGTGCCAGCAGTGACATGATTAATTCACCCCTCCACTTT.

This rearrangement joins TRBV21-1 to TRBJ2-5; the DNA was not used to check the table's D call, TRBD2. TRBV21-1 is recorded as a pseudogene. The length of the CDR3 is 15 residues. CDR3 nucleotides: TGTGCCAGAGGAGCGGGAGTCTGCCACCAAGAGACCCAGTACTTC. Amino acid sequence: CARGAGVCHQETQYF.

The genes are TRBV29-1 and TRBJ2-3; 7 bases map to TRBD1. This CDR3 comprises 11 residues. Looked up from germline, CDR1 is SQVTM and CDR2 is ANQGSEA. V dropped 5 bases and J dropped 5; count of bases not matched to a gene: 1. CDR3 sequence: CSVRQGDTQYF. CDR3 nucleotides: TGCAGCGTTCGACAGGGAGATACGCAGTATTTT.

The rearrangement uses TRBV4-1 and TRBJ2-1, with 10 bases matching TRBD2. CDR1 is MGHRA and CDR2 is YSYEKL in the germline V gene. This CDR3 has 15 residues. Unmatched junction bases numbered 4, after V lost 7 bases and J lost 1 base. The DNA of the CDR3 is TGCGCCAGCACCGCACTAGCGGGATCCTACAATGAGCAGTTCTTC. Encoded protein: CASTALAGSYNEQFF.

This chain joins TRBV19 and TRBJ2-7, with 8 bases aligning to TRBD2. The CDR3 covers 14 residues. Germline V gene lookup returns CDR1 LNHDA and CDR2 SQIVND (reference sequence). V trimming: 8 bases; J trimming: 5 bases; junction bases outside the gene matches: 11. The DNA of the CDR3 is TGTGCCAGTCAACCAGCGGGAGTCAGGGACGAGCAGTACTTC. Encoded protein: CASQPAGVRDEQYF.

The chain recombines TRBV18 with TRBJ2-3; D perhaps matches TRBD2 (5 bases). V gave up 3 bases and J gave up 6 bases, with 19 bases separating them. Germline assignment: CDR1 KGHSH and CDR2 LQKENI. This CDR3 region has 16 residues. CDR3: CASSPRGQESTDTQYF. As DNA, the CDR3 is TGTGCCAGCTCACCCAGAGGGCAGGAGTCCACCGATACGCAGTATTTT.

The chain joins TRBV7-2 to TRBJ2-3; 9 bases fit TRBD2. The trim removed 2 bases at V and 6 bases at J, leaving 9 bases unmatched. CDR3 size: 16 residues. CDR1 is SGHTA, CDR2 FQGNSA, per germline. This CDR3 is CASSLFSGGEGDTQYF. CDR3 coding DNA: TGTGCCAGCAGCTTATTTAGCGGGGGCGAGGGGGATACGCAGTATTTT.

The table lists this clone with a few counts. The V gene is TRBV30, the J gene TRBJ1-6; a weak D match, TRBD1 (5 bases). V was pared by 3 bases and J by 4 bases, with 10 bases between. Germline CDR1 and CDR2: GTSNPN and SVGIG (reference sequence). The CDR3 runs to 14 residues. CDR3 DNA: TGTGCCTGGAGCGGGGGATTATATAATTCACCCCTCCACTTT. This encodes CAWSGGLYNSPLHF.

The chain recombines TRBV11-3 with TRBJ2-1, with TRBD1 matching over 8 bases. Germline CDR1 and CDR2: SGHNT and YENEEA. The CDR3 contains 14 residues. Trimming took 4 bases from V and 5 from J; bases not matched to a gene: 4. The CDR3 loop is CASSSRQGHNEQFF. The CDR3 DNA is TGTGCCAGCAGCTCACGACAGGGGCACAATGAGCAGTTCTTC.

The rearrangement uses TRBV7-9 and TRBJ2-2, with 7 bases matching TRBD1. J lost 1 base, V lost 5 bases, and 7 bases had no gene match. The germline V gene encodes CDR1 SEHNR and CDR2 FQNEAQ (reference sequence). The CDR3 runs 16 residues. This CDR3 is CASSAPGQQNTGELFF. The CDR3 nucleotides read TGTGCCAGCAGCGCCCCGGGACAGCAGAACACCGGGGAGCTGTTTTTT.

The J gene is TRBJ2-7, the V gene TRBV5-1; 9 bases match TRBD1. V trimming: 4 bases; J trimming: 1 base; junction bases outside the gene matches: 6. CDR3 length equals 15 residues. Germline V CDR1 and CDR2: SGHRS, YFSETQ. DNA for the CDR3: TGCGCCAGCAGCCGATCCGGGACAGGGTCCTACGAGCAGTACTTC. Amino acid sequence: CASSRSGTGSYEQYF.

The chain joins TRBV7-2 to TRBJ1-2; TRBD1 might be the D (6 bases). The CDR3 has 14 residues. Germline assignment: CDR1 SGHTA and CDR2 FQGNSA. Between the trimmed V and J ends, which lost 4 bases and 4 bases, there was a span of 13 bases. For the CDR3, the DNA is TGTGCCAGCAGCTCACAGGGAGCAATCTATGGCTACACCTTC. Translating it yields CASSSQGAIYGYTF.

This sequence joins TRBV7-3 and TRBJ2-3; D is possibly TRBD2 (6 bases). CDR3 length equals 16 residues. Deletions cut 2 bases from V and 5 bases from J, with 17 bases between. CDR1 is SGHTA and CDR2 is FQGTGA in the germline V gene. For the CDR3, the DNA is TGTGCCAGCAGCTTATTGCCCCGGGGGTCGGGAGATACGCAGTATTTT. It codes for CASSLLPRGSGDTQYF.

This clone turned up a few times. The rearrangement links TRBV7-3 to TRBJ1-1; no reliable D call. V lost 5 bases to trimming and J lost 0 bases, with 10 bases between them. Germline CDR1 SGHTA, CDR2 FQGTGA. The CDR3 loop spans 14 amino acids. The CDR3 nucleotides are TGTGCCAGCAGCCATGGGCCATTGAACACTGAAGCTTTCTTT. Encoded protein: CASSHGPLNTEAFF.

V gene TRBV5-4 combines with J gene TRBJ2-5; D is perhaps TRBD1 (6 bases). The ends were cut back, 4 bases at V and 5 bases at J, with 15 bases in the middle. Germline V CDR1 and CDR2: SGHNT, YYREEE (reference sequence). The CDR3 covers 14 residues. Here the CDR3 reads CASSPGTGPETQYF. For the CDR3, the DNA is TGTGCCAGCAGCCCCGGTACAGGGCCGGAGACCCAGTACTTC.

J is TRBJ2-3 and V is TRBV5-6; 7 bases are shared with TRBD1. The CDR3 runs 18 residues. Germline trimming cut 6 bases from V and 2 bases from J; bases unmatched to any gene: 18. Germline CDR1 and CDR2: SGHDT and YYEEEE. This CDR3 reads CASTTPRWTGVITDTQYF. The DNA of the CDR3 is TGTGCCAGCACTACTCCCAGATGGACAGGAGTAATCACAGATACGCAGTATTTT.

This clone is a singleton in its sample. The gene calls are TRBV11-2 and TRBJ1-5; weak D call: TRBD1 (6 bases). Trimming took off 4 bases at V and 7 bases at J, with 11 bases between the two ends. CDR1 is SGHAT, CDR2 FQNNGV, per germline. This CDR3 region has 13 residues. The DNA of the CDR3 is TGTGCCAGCAGCTCACAGGGTAGCCAGCCCCAGCATTTT. It codes for CASSSQGSQPQHF.

The V gene is TRBV21-1, the J gene TRBJ2-7; no DNA check was done on the table's D call, TRBD2. TRBV21-1 is a documented pseudogene. The CDR3 sequence is 16 residues long. CDR3 residues: CASSPAAGEGAYEQYF. CDR3 DNA: TGTGCCAGCAGTCCTGCCGCGGGGGAGGGAGCCTACGAGCAGTACTTC.